This T cell receptor (beta chain) originates from a study of blood T cell repertoires in COVID-19. Whole-study context: T cells, B-cell-depleted T cells, or PBMCs provided the cDNA or gDNA that served as material.

Trimming cost V 3 bases and J 5 bases; bases outside gene matches: 4. CDR3 length: 14 residues. Germline lookup yields CDR1 SEHNR and CDR2 FQNEAQ (reference sequence). Methods used by the authors: Nucleated cell counts were estimated from reference gene primer amplification. Profiling relied on immunoSEQ multiplex PCR, and the TCRdb table lists in-frame clones only, not all of them. The V and J calls and clone size are taken from that table; D and trimming were inferred from the DNA. The table has more than 75,000 clones, more than 75% seen once; the top ten hold roughly 10%. The sequence was obtained from a human donor in a cohort sampled during active COVID-19. Sequencing was performed on peripheral blood. J is TRBJ2-5 and V is TRBV7-9, with 9 bases that match TRBD1. The chain's CDR3 is CASSLGTGWETQYF. The CDR3 DNA reads as TGTGCCAGCAGCTTGGGGACAGGGTGGGAGACCCAGTACTTC.